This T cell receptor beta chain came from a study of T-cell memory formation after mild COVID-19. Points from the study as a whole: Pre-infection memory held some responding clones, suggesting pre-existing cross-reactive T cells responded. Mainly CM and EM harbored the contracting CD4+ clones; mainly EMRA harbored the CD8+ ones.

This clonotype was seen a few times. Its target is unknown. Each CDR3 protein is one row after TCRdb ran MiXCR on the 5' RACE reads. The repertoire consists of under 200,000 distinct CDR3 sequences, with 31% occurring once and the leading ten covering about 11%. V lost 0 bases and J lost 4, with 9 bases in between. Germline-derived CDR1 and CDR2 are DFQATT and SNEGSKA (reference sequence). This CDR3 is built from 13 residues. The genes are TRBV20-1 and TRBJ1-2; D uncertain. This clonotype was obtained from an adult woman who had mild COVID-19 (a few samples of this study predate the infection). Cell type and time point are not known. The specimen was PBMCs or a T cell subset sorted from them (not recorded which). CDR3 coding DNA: TGCAGTGCTAGAGATAGGACTCCCTATGGCTACACCTTC. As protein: CSARDRTPYGYTF.